The 7 T cell receptor beta chains below were found in one sample sequenced in a study of T-cell memory formation after mild COVID-19. Each CDR3 protein gets one entry after TCRdb re-called the 5' RACE reads with MiXCR. The profile shows roughly 400,000 distinct CDR3 sequences, over 15% of them singletons. Sequenced: PBMCs or a T cell subset sorted from them (not recorded which). All receptors derive from a man in his late teens or twenties who had mild COVID-19 (a few samples of this study predate the infection). Cell type and time point are not known.

The chain employs TRBV6-5 and TRBJ2-2; a weak D match, TRBD2 (6 bases). V lost 6 bases and J lost 8, with 25 bases in between. Germline V lookup: CDR1 MNHEY, CDR2 SVGAGI. CDR3 length equals 17 residues. The CDR3 DNA is TGTGCCAGCAGCTTCGTTGCGGGGCGCGGGGCTTTGGGGGAGCTGTTTTTT. Protein product: CASSFVAGRGALGELFF.

This clonotype has just a few counts. This chain connects TRBV7-9 to TRBJ2-4; a possible D gene is TRBD2 (5 bases). The germline V and J ends were trimmed by 5 bases and 8 bases, with 22 bases remaining between them. Per germline, CDR1 SEHNR and CDR2 FQNEAQ (reference sequence). This CDR3 is built from 16 residues. CDR3 DNA sequence: TGTGCCAGCAGCGAGGAGACTAAGGCTCCGTTTCACATTCAGTACTTC. Translation: CASSEETKAPFHIQYF.

This clonotype was seen once. The genes are TRBV5-1 and TRBJ1-3; D unclear. This CDR3 region has 15 residues. Germline V gives CDR1 SGHRS, CDR2 YFSETQ. Deletions cut 0 bases from V and 2 bases from J, with 9 bases between. The CDR3 sequence: CASSLDWFAGNTIYF. CDR3 DNA sequence: TGCGCCAGCAGCTTGGATTGGTTTGCTGGAAACACCATATATTTT. The entire variable domain, with the rest obtained from reference TRBV5-1 and TRBJ1-3, is as follows: KAGVTQTPRYLIKTRGQQVTLSCSPISGHRSVSWYQQTPGQGLQFLFEYFSETQRNKGNFPGRFSGRQFSNSRSEMNVSTLELGDSALYLCASSLDWFAGNTIYFGEGSWLTVV.

A few counts support this clonotype. The chain uses TRBV7-2 and TRBJ1-4, with D tentatively TRBD1 (6 bases). The germline gives CDR1 SGHTA, CDR2 FQGNSA. The V end lost 7 bases, the J end lost 8 bases, and 17 bases lay between the germline ends. This CDR3 is 14 amino acids long. Written as DNA, the CDR3 is TGTGCCAGCACCTCCGTCGGGGGGCGAGAAAAACTGTTTTTT. The encoded protein is CASTSVGGREKLFF.

The CDR3 loop reads CASSLGGLTEAFF. The CDR3 nucleotides are TGTGCCAGCAGTCTCGGGGGGTTAACTGAAGCTTTCTTT. The rearrangement links TRBV6-5 to TRBJ1-1; tentatively, D is TRBD1 (5 bases). V gave up 5 bases and J gave up 5 bases, with 12 bases separating them. The germline V gene has CDR1 MNHEY and CDR2 SVGAGI. The CDR3 covers 13 residues.

The V call is TRBV6-5, the J call TRBJ2-7, with 7 nucleotides matching TRBD1. The length of the CDR3 is 16 residues. Germline V gene sequence: CDR1 MNHEY, CDR2 SVGAGI. Trimming took 4 bases from V and 4 from J; bases not matched to a gene: 13. CDR3 in amino acids: CASSFRGQDAPYEQYF. In DNA form, the CDR3 reads TGTGCCAGCAGTTTCCGCGGACAGGACGCGCCTTACGAGCAGTACTTC.

This clonotype has ten or more counts. The rearrangement joins TRBV3-1 to TRBJ2-3; TRBD2 agrees at 8 bases. Germline V gives CDR1 LGHDT, CDR2 YNNKEL (reference sequence). V was clipped by 8 bases and J by 6 bases; unmatched bases: 7. CDR3 size: 13 residues. This CDR3 is CASQPGGRDTQYF. The CDR3 nucleotides read TGTGCCAGCCAACCGGGGGGGCGTGATACGCAGTATTTT.